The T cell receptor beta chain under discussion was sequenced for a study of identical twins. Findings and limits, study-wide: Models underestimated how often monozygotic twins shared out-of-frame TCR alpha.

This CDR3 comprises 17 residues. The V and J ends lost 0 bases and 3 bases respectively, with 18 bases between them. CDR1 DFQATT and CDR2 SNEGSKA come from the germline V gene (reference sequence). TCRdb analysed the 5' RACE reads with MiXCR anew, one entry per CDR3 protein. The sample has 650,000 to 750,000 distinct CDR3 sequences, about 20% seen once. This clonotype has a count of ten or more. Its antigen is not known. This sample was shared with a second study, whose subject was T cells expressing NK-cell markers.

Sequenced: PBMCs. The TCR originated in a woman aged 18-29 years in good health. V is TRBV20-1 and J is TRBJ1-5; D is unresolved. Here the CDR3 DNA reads TGCAGTGCTAGAGATGGAACTAGAACCCTTCCCAATCAGCCCCAGCATTTT. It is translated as CSARDGTRTLPNQPQHF.